These 21 T cell receptor beta chains were sequenced from one sample in a study of blood T cells in healthy people across ages. Then a second PCR, running roughly 7 to 11 cycles, was carried out with a sample-barcoded 5' primer and a J-beta primer mix. One entry per CDR3 protein results from TCRdb running MiXCR on the 5' RACE reads. The table has about a million distinct CDR3 sequences, 35% to 45% seen once. What was sequenced was blood. Receptors were obtained from a man aged 18 to 30 in good health.

The rearrangement joins TRBV28 to TRBJ2-1; possible D gene TRBD1, 5 bases. V was clipped by 2 bases and J by 6 bases, with 11 bases between them. CDR1 MDHEN and CDR2 SYDVKM come from the germline V gene. The CDR3 contains 14 residues. In nucleotides, the CDR3 is TGTGCCAGCAGTTTAGGGGCCGATGTCAATGAGCAGTTCTTC. It translates to CASSLGADVNEQFF.

A word on this clonotype: A junction boundary mismatches the germline segment, possibly from a read error. The CDR3 reads CASSVGLVAAEKRSYGCTF. DNA of the CDR3: TGTGCCAGCAGCGTAGGTCTCGTGGCAGCAGAAAAAAGGTCGTATGGCTGCACCTTC. The chain joins TRBV9 to TRBJ1-2; D is unresolved. CDR3 length: 19 amino acids. The germline V gene has CDR1 SGDLS and CDR2 YYNGEE.

A remark on this clonotype: This may be a read error, as it is one base from a much larger clone. The rearrangement links TRBV28 to TRBJ2-3; D call uncertain. The CDR3 spans 15 residues. Germline loops: CDR1 MDHEN, CDR2 SYDVKM. With 8 bases removed from V and 2 bases from J, the gap between germline ends came to 17 bases. In DNA form, the CDR3 reads TGTGCCAGCTCCACTCGGGCCACGCTCACAGATACGCAGTATTTT. Amino acid sequence: CASSTRATLTDTQYF. The entire variable domain, with the rest obtained from reference TRBV28 and TRBJ2-3, is as follows: DVKVTQSSRYLVKRTGEKVFLECVQDMDHENMFWYRQDPGLGLRLIYFSYDVKMKEKGDIPEGYSVSREKKERFSLILESASTNQTSMYLCASSTRATLTDTQYFGPGTRLTVL.

The gene calls are TRBV12-3 or TRBV12-4 and TRBJ1-4, with a possible D match to TRBD1 (6 bases). V lost 6 bases and J lost 7, with 12 bases in between. The CDR3 has 13 residues. The DNA of the CDR3 is TGTGCCAGCAGCCGGACAGAGCCTGAAAAACTGTTTTTT. This gives the protein CASSRTEPEKLFF.

Points on this clonotype: The junction departs from the called germline gene at one end, perhaps through a read error. The rearrangement links TRBV20-1 to TRBJ2-7; the D is unclear. Looked up from germline, CDR1 is DFQATT and CDR2 is SNEGSKA (reference sequence). The CDR3 loop spans 12 amino acids. The CDR3 loop is CSASPLSDEQYF. The CDR3 coding sequence is TGCAGTGCTAGTCCTCTCTCCGACGAGCAGTACTTC.

This clonotype was observed a handful of times. The V and J genes are TRBV20-1 and TRBJ2-3; 12 bases are shared with TRBD2. After removal of 2 bases from V and 5 bases from J, the junction contained 20 bases not matched to a gene. Germline values: CDR1 DFQATT, CDR2 SNEGSKA (reference sequence). There are 20 residues in the CDR3. The DNA of the CDR3 is TGCAGTGCTAGATCTCCGCCAGAGACTAGCGGGGGCCAACAGAGAGATACGCAGTATTTT. This codes for CSARSPPETSGGQQRDTQYF.

Regarding this clonotype: Germline and junction disagree at one end, which may indicate a read error. V gene TRBV10-3 combines with J gene TRBJ1-2; D is perhaps TRBD1 (5 bases). The CDR3 covers 16 residues. Germline V gene sequence: CDR1 ENHRY, CDR2 SYGVKD. The CDR3 nucleotides are TGTGCCACTACCCCGTCGGGGGATGGCTCTAACTATGGCCACACCTTC. The encoded protein is CATTPSGDGSNYGHTF.

This clonotype was found a few times. A read error may produce the germline difference seen at one junction end. This chain connects TRBV9 to TRBJ2-5, with 10 bases that match TRBD2. The CDR3 is made up of 18 amino acids. Germline V gives CDR1 SGDLS, CDR2 YYNGEE. CDR3 DNA sequence: TGTGCCAACAGCGTAGGTTCTAGCGGGGGAGCTTACCAAGAGACCCAGTACTTC. Its translation is CANSVGSSGGAYQETQYF.

This clonotype was counted a few times. The genes are TRBV7-2 and TRBJ1-2; D may be TRBD1 (5 bases). The CDR3 sequence is 16 residues long. V shed 5 bases and J shed 2 bases, with 18 bases lying between them. Germline V gene data show CDR1 as SGHTA and CDR2 as FQGNSA. The CDR3 here is CASSRELGGLNYGYTF. The CDR3 DNA is TGTGCCAGCAGCCGCGAGTTGGGGGGGTTGAACTATGGCTACACCTTC.

The gene calls are TRBV20-1 and TRBJ2-2; a weak D match, TRBD1 (6 bases). Trimming took off 6 bases at V and 4 bases at J, with 12 bases between the two ends. Germline V gene sequence: CDR1 DFQATT, CDR2 SNEGSKA (reference sequence). The CDR3 covers 13 residues. DNA of the CDR3: TGCAGTGCAGGGGACACGGTCACCGGGGAGCTGTTTTTT. Amino acid sequence: CSAGDTVTGELFF.

On this clonotype itself: At one end, the junction sequence differs from germline, possibly due to a read error. J is TRBJ2-3 and V is TRBV20-1; 13 nucleotides agree with TRBD2. This CDR3 has 14 amino acids. Germline CDR1 reads DFQATT; CDR2 reads SNEGSKA (reference sequence). The CDR3 region is CSERLAGGTETQYF. In nucleotides, the CDR3 is TGCAGTGAAAGACTAGCGGGGGGCACAGAGACGCAGTATTTT.

There are a few counts of this clonotype. The CDR3 DNA reads TGTGCCAGCAGCTTAGCCCCCCAACAGAGGACAGATACGCAGTATTTT. Protein: CASSLAPQQRTDTQYF. The chain couples TRBV11-2 to TRBJ2-3; D uncertain. The CDR3 spans 16 residues. Germline CDR1 and CDR2: SGHAT and FQNNGV. With 1 base removed from V and 3 bases from J, the gap between germline ends came to 14 bases.

This clonotype was observed a handful of times. CDR3: CASSPGGGQGYNEQFF. CDR3 nucleotides: TGTGCCAGCAGCCCAGGAGGGGGACAGGGCTACAATGAGCAGTTCTTC. This chain links TRBV11-2 with TRBJ2-1, with 9 bases aligning to TRBD1. Germline loops: CDR1 SGHAT, CDR2 FQNNGV. The CDR3 has 16 amino acids. The junction had 8 bases not matched to a gene; V was cut back by 5 bases and J by 3 bases.

This clonotype came up a few times. V is TRBV20-1 and J is TRBJ2-7; D is possibly TRBD2 (5 bases). Trimming cost V 5 bases and J 0 bases, with 11 bases left between them. Germline-derived CDR1 and CDR2 are DFQATT and SNEGSKA (reference sequence). The CDR3 has 13 residues. Here the CDR3 DNA reads TGCAGTGCTCGCTGGGAGAGCTCCTACGAGCAGTACTTC. Its translation is CSARWESSYEQYF.

This sequence joins TRBV4-1 and TRBJ2-3, with 9 bases identical to TRBD2. Germline V gene sequence: CDR1 MGHRA, CDR2 YSYEKL. This CDR3 is 17 amino acids long. V lost 0 bases and J lost 1; bases outside the gene matches: 5. The CDR3 protein is CASSQDEVAGGTDTQYF. As DNA, the CDR3 is TGCGCCAGCAGCCAAGATGAAGTAGCGGGGGGCACAGATACGCAGTATTTT.

The J gene is TRBJ2-1, the V gene TRBV7-9; D uncertain. The germline V gene has CDR1 SEHNR and CDR2 FQNEAQ (reference sequence). There are 15 residues in the CDR3. V was trimmed by 1 base and J by 6 bases, leaving 13 bases between them. DNA of the CDR3: TGTGCCAGCAGCTTAGATGGGATAGGTTTCAATGAGCAGTTCTTC. This encodes CASSLDGIGFNEQFF.

Of note for this clonotype: Sequence at one end of the junction differs from germline and may be a read error. The genes are TRBV27 and TRBJ1-2, with D unclear. CDR1 and CDR2 (germline): MNHEY, SMNVEV (reference sequence). The CDR3 length is 16 residues. CDR3 protein: CASSYGRTGGIGGDTF. The CDR3 bases are TGTGCCAGCAGTTATGGTCGAACGGGAGGAATTGGTGGCGACACCTTC.

This clonotype was found a few times. The J gene is TRBJ2-3, the V gene TRBV25-1; D not resolved. The CDR3 is 14 amino acids. The germline V gene encodes CDR1 MGHDK and CDR2 SYGVNS. V shed 2 bases and J shed 6 bases, with 12 bases lying between them. As DNA, the CDR3 is TGTGCCAGCAGTGAAGGGAAGGGTTGGGATACGCAGTATTTT. Its protein is CASSEGKGWDTQYF.

In this sample, this clonotype turned up a few times. V is TRBV20-1 and J is TRBJ2-7; D perhaps matches TRBD2 (5 bases). The CDR3 covers 11 residues. Trimming took 3 bases from V and 5 from J, leaving 8 bases between them. The germline gives CDR1 DFQATT, CDR2 SNEGSKA (reference sequence). The CDR3 nucleotides read TGCAGTGCTAGGGGAGCCAACGAGCAGTACTTC. Protein: CSARGANEQYF.

This clonotype has more than one count but fewer than ten. The rearrangement uses TRBV3-1 and TRBJ1-2; no clear D gene. Trimming cost V 4 bases and J 3 bases, with 12 bases left between them. In germline, CDR1 is LGHDT, CDR2 YNNKEL (reference sequence). CDR3 length: 14 residues. The CDR3 DNA reads as TGTGCCAGCAGCCCCGCCCCGCTCTACTATGGCTACACCTTC. It yields the protein CASSPAPLYYGYTF.

This clonotype was seen more than once but under ten times. The rearrangement joins TRBV20-1 to TRBJ2-3; 7 nucleotides agree with TRBD1. Germline values: CDR1 DFQATT, CDR2 SNEGSKA (reference sequence). J gave up 4 bases and V 6 bases, and 4 bases lay outside the gene matches. The CDR3 covers 12 residues. The CDR3 DNA reads TGCAGTGCGCCCGGGACAGCAGATACGCAGTATTTT. Translation gives CSAPGTADTQYF.